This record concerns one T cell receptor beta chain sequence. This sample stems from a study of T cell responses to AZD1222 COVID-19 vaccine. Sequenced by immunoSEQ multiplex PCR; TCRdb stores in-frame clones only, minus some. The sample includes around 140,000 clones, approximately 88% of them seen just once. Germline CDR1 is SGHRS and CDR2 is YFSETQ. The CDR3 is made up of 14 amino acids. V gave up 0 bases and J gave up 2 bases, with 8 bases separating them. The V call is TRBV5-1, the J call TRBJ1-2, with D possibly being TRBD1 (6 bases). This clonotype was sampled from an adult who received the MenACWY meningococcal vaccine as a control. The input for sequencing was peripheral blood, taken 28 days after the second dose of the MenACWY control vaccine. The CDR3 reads CASSLDRANYGYTF. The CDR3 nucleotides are TGCGCCAGCAGCTTGGACAGGGCCAACTATGGCTACACCTTC.